This entry concerns a single T cell receptor (beta chain). The data are from a study of blood T cell repertoires in COVID-19. Background on the study: T cells, B-cell-depleted T cells, or PBMCs provided the cDNA or gDNA that served as material.

Ages ranged from roughly 18 to 100 years, with residence in about two dozen US areas. Categorization into cohorts depended on clinical history that participants reported. TCRdb's copy holds only in-frame clones and misses some; the assay was immunoSEQ multiplex PCR. The data show 150,000 to 200,000 clones, more than 75% seen once. There are 15 residues in the CDR3. V shed 8 bases and J 5 bases; nucleotides not matched to a gene: 13. Germline-derived CDR1 and CDR2 are LNHDA and SQIVND (reference sequence). Sequenced input: PBMCs or T cells enriched from blood (not recorded which). This chain connects TRBV19 to TRBJ1-2; the match to TRBD1 covers 8 bases. The source is a woman aged 45-65 years with acute COVID-19. The CDR3 sequence is CASSSGGTAGYGYTF. The CDR3 DNA sequence: TGTGCCAGTTCTTCAGGGGGCACAGCGGGGTATGGCTACACCTTC.